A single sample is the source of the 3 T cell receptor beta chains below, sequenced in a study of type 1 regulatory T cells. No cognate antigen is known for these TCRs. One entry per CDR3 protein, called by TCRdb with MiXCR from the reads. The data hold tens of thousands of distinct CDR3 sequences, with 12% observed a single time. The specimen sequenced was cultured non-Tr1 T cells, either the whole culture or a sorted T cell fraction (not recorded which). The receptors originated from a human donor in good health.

Here the CDR3 reads CASSLGSARPGLAGQRRRQETQYF. The CDR3 DNA is TGTGCCAGCAGTTTAGGATCCGCTCGGCCGGGACTAGCGGGGCAACGCAGACGACAAGAGACCCAGTACTTC. The V gene is TRBV12-3 or TRBV12-4, the J gene TRBJ2-5; 13 bases fit TRBD2. There are 24 residues in the CDR3. The J segment lost 2 bases and the V segment lost 1 base, leaving 25 bases of the junction unmatched.

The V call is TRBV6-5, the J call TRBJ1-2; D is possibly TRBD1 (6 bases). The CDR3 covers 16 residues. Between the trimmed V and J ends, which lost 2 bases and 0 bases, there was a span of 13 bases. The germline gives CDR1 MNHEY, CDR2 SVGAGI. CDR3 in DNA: TGTGCCAGCAGTTACGACTTTAGACAGGCTAACTATGGCTACACCTTC. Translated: CASSYDFRQANYGYTF.

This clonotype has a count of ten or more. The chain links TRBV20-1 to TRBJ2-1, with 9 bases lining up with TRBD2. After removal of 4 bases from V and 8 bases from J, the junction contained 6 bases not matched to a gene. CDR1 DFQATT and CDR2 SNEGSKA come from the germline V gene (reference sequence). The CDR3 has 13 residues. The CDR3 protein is CSAISGSLDEQFF. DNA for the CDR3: TGCAGTGCTATTAGCGGGAGCTTGGATGAGCAGTTCTTC.